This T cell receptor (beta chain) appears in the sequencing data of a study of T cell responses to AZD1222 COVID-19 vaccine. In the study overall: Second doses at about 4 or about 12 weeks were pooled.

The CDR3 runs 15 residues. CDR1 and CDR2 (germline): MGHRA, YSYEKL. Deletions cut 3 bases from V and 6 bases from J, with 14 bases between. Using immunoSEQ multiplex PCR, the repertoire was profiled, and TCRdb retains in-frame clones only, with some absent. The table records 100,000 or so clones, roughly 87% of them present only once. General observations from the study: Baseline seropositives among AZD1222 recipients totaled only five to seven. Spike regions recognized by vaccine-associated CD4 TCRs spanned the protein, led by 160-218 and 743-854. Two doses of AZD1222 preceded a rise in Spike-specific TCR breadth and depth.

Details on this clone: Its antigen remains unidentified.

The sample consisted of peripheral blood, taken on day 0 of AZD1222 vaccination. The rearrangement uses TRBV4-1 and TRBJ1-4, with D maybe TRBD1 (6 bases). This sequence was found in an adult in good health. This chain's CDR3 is CASSQTGSIDEKLFF. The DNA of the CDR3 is TGCGCCAGCAGCCAGACAGGAAGTATTGATGAAAAACTGTTTTTT.